This T cell receptor beta chain was found in a study of PD-L1 blockade in urothelial cancer. Synthetic templates analogous to TCR were spiked into all PCRs individually. Here immunoSEQ multiplex PCR was the method, and the copy in TCRdb shows in-frame clones only, minus some. This sample has roughly 90,000 clones, with 90% found just once. J was trimmed by 10 bases and V by 4 bases; bases with no gene match: 8. CDR1 and CDR2 (germline): GTSNPN, SVGIG (reference sequence). The CDR3 is 13 amino acids. The starting material was PBMCs, obtained around atezolizumab (anti-PD-L1) treatment. The chain combines TRBV30 with TRBJ1-4; 8 bases are shared with TRBD1. The sequence derives from a man aged 55-75 years with urothelial cancer. CDR3 in DNA: TGTGCCTGGAACCCGCAGGGGGCGGGAAAACTGTTTTTT. Amino acids: CAWNPQGAGKLFF. The complete variable domain, with remaining parts taken from reference TRBV30 and TRBJ1-4, reads SQTIHQWPATLVQPVGSPLSLECTVEGTSNPNLYWYRQAAGRGLQLLFYSVGIGQISSEVPQNLSASRPQDRQFILSSKKLLLSDSGFYLCAWNPQGAGKLFFGSGTQLSVL.